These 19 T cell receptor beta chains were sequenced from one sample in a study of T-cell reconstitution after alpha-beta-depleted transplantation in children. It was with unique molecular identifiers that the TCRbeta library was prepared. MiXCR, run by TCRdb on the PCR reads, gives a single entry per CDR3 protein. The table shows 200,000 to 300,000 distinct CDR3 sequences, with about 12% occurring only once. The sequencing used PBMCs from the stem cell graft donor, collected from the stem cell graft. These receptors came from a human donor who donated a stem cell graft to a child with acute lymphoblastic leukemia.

The CDR3 loop is CASSLRAAYNEQFF. The CDR3 nucleotides are TGTGCCAGCAGTTTAAGGGCCGCCTACAATGAGCAGTTCTTC. This chain links TRBV28 with TRBJ2-1; D ambiguous. The CDR3 sequence is 14 residues long. Trimming stripped 2 bases from V and 2 bases from J, with 7 bases between. Germline-derived CDR1 and CDR2 are MDHEN and SYDVKM.

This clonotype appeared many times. The CDR3 is CASSYGQIKNIQYF. CDR3 sequence (DNA): TGTGCCAGCAGTTACGGACAGATCAAAAACATTCAGTACTTC. This chain joins TRBV6-5 and TRBJ2-4; D might be TRBD1 (6 bases). From germline, CDR1 is MNHEY and CDR2 SVGAGI. The CDR3 has 14 amino acids. The germline V and J ends were trimmed by 2 bases and 3 bases, with 8 bases remaining between them.

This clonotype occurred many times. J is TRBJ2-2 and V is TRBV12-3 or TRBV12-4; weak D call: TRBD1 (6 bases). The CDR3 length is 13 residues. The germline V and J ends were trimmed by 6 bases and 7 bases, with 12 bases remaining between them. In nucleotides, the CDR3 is TGTGCCAGCAGCTACCGGGACATCGGGGAGCTGTTTTTT. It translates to CASSYRDIGELFF.

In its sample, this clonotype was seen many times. CDR3 amino acids: CAAGGQETQYF. CDR3 nucleotides: TGTGCCGCTGGGGGCCAAGAGACCCAGTACTTC. V and J are TRBV7-9 and TRBJ2-5; TRBD1 or TRBD2 may be the D gene (5 bases each). The CDR3 runs to 11 residues. With 11 bases removed from V and 1 base from J, the gap between germline ends came to 8 bases. Per germline, CDR1 SEHNR and CDR2 FQNEAQ (reference sequence).

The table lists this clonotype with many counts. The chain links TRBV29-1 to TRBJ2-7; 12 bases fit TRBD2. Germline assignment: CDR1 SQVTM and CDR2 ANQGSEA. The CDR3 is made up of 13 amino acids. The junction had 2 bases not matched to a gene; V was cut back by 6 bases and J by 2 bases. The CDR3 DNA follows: TGCAGCGTACGGACTAGCGGGGCCTACGAGCAGTACTTC. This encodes CSVRTSGAYEQYF.

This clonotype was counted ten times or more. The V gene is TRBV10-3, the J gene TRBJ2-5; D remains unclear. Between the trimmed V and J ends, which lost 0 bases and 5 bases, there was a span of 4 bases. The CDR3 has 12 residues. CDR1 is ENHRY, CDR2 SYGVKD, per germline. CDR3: CAISESPETQYF. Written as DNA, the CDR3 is TGTGCCATCAGTGAGTCCCCGGAGACCCAGTACTTC.

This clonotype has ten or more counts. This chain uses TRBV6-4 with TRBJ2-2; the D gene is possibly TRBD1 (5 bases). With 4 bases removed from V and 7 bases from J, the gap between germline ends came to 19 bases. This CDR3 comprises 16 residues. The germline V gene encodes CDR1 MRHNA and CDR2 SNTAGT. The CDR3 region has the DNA TGTGCCAGCAGTGTCCCTTCCAGACAGCCTGGCGGGGAGCTGTTTTTT. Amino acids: CASSVPSRQPGGELFF.

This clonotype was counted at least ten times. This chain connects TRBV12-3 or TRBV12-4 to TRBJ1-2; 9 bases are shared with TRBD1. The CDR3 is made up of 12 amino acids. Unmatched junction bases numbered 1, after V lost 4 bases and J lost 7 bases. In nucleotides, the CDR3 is TGTGCCAGCAGTTGGACAGGGGCTGGCTACACCTTC. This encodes CASSWTGAGYTF.

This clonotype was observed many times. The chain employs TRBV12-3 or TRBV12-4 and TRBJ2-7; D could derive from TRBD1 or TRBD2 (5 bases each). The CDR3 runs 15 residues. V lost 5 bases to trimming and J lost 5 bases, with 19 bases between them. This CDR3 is CASSPPGPFTHEQYF. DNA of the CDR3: TGTGCCAGCAGTCCCCCGGGACCGTTCACCCACGAGCAGTACTTC.

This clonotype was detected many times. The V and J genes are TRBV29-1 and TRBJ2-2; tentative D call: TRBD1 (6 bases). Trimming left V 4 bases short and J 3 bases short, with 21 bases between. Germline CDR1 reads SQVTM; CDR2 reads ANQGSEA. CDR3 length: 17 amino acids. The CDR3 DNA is TGCAGCGTTGGAGGCGGCAGGGGCCTAGGGGACACCGGGGAGCTGTTTTTT. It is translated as CSVGGGRGLGDTGELFF.

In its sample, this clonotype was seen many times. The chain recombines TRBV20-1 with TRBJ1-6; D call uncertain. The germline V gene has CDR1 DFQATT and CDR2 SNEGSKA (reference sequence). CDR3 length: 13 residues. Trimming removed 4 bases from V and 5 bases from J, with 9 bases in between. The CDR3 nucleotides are TGCAGTGCTACCCCGGGGAATAATTCACCCCTCCACTTT. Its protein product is CSATPGNNSPLHF.

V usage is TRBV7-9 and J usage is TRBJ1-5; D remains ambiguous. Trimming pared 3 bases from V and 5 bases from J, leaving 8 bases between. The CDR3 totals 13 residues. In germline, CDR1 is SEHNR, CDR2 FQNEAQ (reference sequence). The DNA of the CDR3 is TGTGCCAGCAGCTTCGGAGAATATCAGCCCCAGCATTTT. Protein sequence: CASSFGEYQPQHF. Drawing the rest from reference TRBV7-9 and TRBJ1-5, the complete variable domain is DTGVSQNPRHKITKRGQNVTFRCDPISEHNRLYWYRQTLGQGPEFLTYFQNEAQLEKSRLLSDRFSAERPKGSFSTLEIQRTEQGDSAMYLCASSFGEYQPQHFGDGTRLSIL.

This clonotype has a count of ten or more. The CDR3, as DNA: TGTGCCAGCAGCCGAAGAGCGGGGGGCACAGATACGCAGTATTTT. It codes for CASSRRAGGTDTQYF. J is TRBJ2-3 and V is TRBV7-9; 8 positions match TRBD2. Germline-derived CDR1 and CDR2 are SEHNR and FQNEAQ (reference sequence). J lost 1 base, V lost 5 bases, and 5 bases had no gene match. There are 15 residues in the CDR3.

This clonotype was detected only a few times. CDR3 region: CASSSTPQTYYEKLFF. DNA for the CDR3: TGTGCCAGCAGCTCCACCCCCCAGACGTACTACGAAAAACTGTTTTTT. The chain employs TRBV7-2 and TRBJ1-4; D gene uncertain. The CDR3 is 16 residues long. CDR1 is SGHTA, CDR2 FQGNSA, per germline. Deletions cut 4 bases from V and 8 bases from J, with 20 bases between. The variable domain in full, completed from reference TRBV7-2 and TRBJ1-4, reads GAGVSQSPSNKVTEKGKDVELRCDPISGHTALYWYRQSLGQGLEFLIYFQGNSAPDKSGLPSDRFSAERTGGSVSTLTIQRTQQEDSAVYLCASSSTPQTYYEKLFFGSGTQLSVL.

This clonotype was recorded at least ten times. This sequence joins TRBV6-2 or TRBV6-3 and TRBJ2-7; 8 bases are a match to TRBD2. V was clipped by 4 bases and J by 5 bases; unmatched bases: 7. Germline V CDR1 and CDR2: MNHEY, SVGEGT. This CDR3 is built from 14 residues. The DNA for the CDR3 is TGTGCCAGCAGTTCAGCGGGAGTCAGGAACGAGCAGTACTTC. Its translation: CASSSAGVRNEQYF.

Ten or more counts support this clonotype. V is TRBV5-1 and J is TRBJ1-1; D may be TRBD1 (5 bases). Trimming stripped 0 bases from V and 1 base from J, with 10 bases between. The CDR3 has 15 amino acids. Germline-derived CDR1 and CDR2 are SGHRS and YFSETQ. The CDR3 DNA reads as TGCGCCAGCAGCTTGGGTACAGGAGAGAACACTGAAGCTTTCTTT. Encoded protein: CASSLGTGENTEAFF. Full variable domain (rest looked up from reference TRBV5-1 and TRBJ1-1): KAGVTQTPRYLIKTRGQQVTLSCSPISGHRSVSWYQQTPGQGLQFLFEYFSETQRNKGNFPGRFSGRQFSNSRSEMNVSTLELGDSALYLCASSLGTGENTEAFFGQGTRLTVV.

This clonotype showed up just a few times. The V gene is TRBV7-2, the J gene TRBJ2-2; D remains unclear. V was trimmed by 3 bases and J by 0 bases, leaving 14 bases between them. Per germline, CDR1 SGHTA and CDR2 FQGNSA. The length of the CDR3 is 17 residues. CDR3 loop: CASSLSQATANTGELFF. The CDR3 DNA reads TGTGCCAGCAGCTTGAGTCAGGCTACAGCGAACACCGGGGAGCTGTTTTTT. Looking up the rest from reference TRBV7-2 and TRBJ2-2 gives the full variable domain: GAGVSQSPSNKVTEKGKDVELRCDPISGHTALYWYRQSLGQGLEFLIYFQGNSAPDKSGLPSDRFSAERTGGSVSTLTIQRTQQEDSAVYLCASSLSQATANTGELFFGEGSRLTVL.

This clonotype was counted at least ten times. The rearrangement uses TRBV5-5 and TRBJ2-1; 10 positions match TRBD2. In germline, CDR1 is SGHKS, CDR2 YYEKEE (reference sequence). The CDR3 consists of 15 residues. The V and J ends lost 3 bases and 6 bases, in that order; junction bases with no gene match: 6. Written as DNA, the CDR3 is TGTGCCAGCAGCTCGATTAGCGGGAGGAGCAATGAGCAGTTCTTC. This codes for CASSSISGRSNEQFF.

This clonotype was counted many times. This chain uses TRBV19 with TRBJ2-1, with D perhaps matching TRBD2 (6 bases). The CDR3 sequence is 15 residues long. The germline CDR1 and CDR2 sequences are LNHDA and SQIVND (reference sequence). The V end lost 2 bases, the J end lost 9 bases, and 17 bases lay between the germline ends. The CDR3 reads CASSIPGFLGGEQFF. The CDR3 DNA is TGTGCCAGTAGTATACCAGGTTTTCTGGGGGGTGAGCAGTTCTTC. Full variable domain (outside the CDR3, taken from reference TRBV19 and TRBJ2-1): DGGITQSPKYLFRKEGQNVTLSCEQNLNHDAMYWYRQDPGQGLRLIYYSQIVNDFQKGDIAEGYSVSREKKESFPLTVTSAQKNPTAFYLCASSIPGFLGGEQFFGPGTRLTVL.